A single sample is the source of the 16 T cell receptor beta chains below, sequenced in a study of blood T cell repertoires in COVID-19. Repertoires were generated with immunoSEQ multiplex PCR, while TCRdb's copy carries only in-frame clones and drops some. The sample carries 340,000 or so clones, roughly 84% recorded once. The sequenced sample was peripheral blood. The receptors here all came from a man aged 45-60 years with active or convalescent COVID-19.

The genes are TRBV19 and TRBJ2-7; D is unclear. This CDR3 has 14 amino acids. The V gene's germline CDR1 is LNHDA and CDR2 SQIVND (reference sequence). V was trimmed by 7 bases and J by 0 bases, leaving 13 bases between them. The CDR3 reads CASTPRWSSYEQYF. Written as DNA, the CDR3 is TGTGCCAGTACCCCGCGCTGGAGCTCCTACGAGCAGTACTTC. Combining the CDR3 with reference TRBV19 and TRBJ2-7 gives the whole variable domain DGGITQSPKYLFRKEGQNVTLSCEQNLNHDAMYWYRQDPGQGLRLIYYSQIVNDFQKGDIAEGYSVSREKKESFPLTVTSAQKNPTAFYLCASTPRWSSYEQYFGPGTRLTVT.

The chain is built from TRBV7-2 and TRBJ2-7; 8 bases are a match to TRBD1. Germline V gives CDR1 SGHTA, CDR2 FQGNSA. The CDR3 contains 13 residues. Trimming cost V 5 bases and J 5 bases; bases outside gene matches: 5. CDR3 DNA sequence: TGTGCCAGCAGCCTCGGACAGGGCCACGAGCAGTACTTC. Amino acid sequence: CASSLGQGHEQYF.

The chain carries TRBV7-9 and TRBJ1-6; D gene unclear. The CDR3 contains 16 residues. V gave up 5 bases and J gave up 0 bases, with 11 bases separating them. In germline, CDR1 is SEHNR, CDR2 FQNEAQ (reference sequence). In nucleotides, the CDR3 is TGTGCCAGCAGCCAGGCCGGGAGCTCCTATAATTCACCCCTCCACTTT. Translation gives CASSQAGSSYNSPLHF.

The CDR3 is CASSLEAGGTEAFF. The CDR3 nucleotides read TGCGCCAGCAGCTTGGAAGCAGGGGGCACTGAAGCTTTCTTT. The chain carries TRBV5-1 and TRBJ1-1; 7 positions agree with TRBD1. V shed 0 bases and J 4 bases; nucleotides not matched to a gene: 3. This CDR3 is 14 amino acids long. In germline, CDR1 is SGHRS, CDR2 YFSETQ.

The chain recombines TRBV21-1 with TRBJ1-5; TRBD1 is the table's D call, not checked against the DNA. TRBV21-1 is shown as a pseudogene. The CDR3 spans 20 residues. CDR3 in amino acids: CASSKMLQSWDRDSNQPQHF. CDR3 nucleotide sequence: TGTGCCAGCAGCAAAATGTTGCAATCGTGGGACAGGGATAGCAATCAGCCCCAGCATTTT.

The DNA for the CDR3 is TGTGCCAGTAGGCCGGGACAGGGAGTGAACACTGAAGCTTTCTTT. It is translated as CASRPGQGVNTEAFF. The V and J genes are TRBV19 and TRBJ1-1; 9 nucleotides match TRBD1. This CDR3 contains 15 residues. V gave up 6 bases and J gave up 0 bases; unmatched junction bases: 5. Germline CDR1 is LNHDA and CDR2 is SQIVND (reference sequence).

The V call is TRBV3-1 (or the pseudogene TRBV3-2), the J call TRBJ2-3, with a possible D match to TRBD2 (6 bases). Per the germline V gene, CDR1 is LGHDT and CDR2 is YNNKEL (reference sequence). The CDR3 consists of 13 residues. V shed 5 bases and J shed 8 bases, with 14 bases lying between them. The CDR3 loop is CASSDRLGSTQYF. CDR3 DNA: TGTGCCAGCAGCGATAGACTAGGGTCTACGCAGTATTTT.

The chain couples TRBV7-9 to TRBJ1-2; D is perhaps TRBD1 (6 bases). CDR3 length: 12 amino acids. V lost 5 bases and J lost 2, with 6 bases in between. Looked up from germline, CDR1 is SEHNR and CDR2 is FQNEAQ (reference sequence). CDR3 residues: CASSDRNYGYTF. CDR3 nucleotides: TGTGCCAGCAGCGACAGGAACTATGGCTACACCTTC. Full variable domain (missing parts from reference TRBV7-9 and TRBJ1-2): DTGVSQNPRHKITKRGQNVTFRCDPISEHNRLYWYRQTLGQGPEFLTYFQNEAQLEKSRLLSDRFSAERPKGSFSTLEIQRTEQGDSAMYLCASSDRNYGYTFGSGTRLTVV.

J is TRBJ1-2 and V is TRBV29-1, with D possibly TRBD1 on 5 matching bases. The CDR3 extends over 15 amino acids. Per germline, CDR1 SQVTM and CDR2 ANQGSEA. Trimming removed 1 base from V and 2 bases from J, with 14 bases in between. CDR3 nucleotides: TGCAGCGTTGAAGGAGGCGCGGGGCCCAACTATGGCTACACCTTC. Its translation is CSVEGGAGPNYGYTF.

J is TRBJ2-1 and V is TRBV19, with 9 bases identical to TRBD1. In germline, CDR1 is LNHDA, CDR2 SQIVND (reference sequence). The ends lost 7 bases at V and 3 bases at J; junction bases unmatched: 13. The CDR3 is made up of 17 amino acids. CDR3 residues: CASTQRAGTGLYNEQFF. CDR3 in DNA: TGTGCCAGTACCCAAAGAGCGGGGACAGGGCTCTACAATGAGCAGTTCTTC.

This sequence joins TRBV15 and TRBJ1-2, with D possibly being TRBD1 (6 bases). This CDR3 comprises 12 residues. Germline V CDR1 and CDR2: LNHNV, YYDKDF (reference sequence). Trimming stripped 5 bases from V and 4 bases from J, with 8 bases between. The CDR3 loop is CATSEDSYGYTF. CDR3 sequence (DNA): TGTGCCACCAGCGAGGACAGCTATGGCTACACCTTC.

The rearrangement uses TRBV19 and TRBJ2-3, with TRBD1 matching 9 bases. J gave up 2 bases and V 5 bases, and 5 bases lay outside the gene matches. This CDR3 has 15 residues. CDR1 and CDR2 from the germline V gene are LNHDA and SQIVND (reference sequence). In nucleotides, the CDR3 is TGTGCCAGTAGTCAACAGGGGGCTCTCACAGATACGCAGTATTTT. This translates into CASSQQGALTDTQYF.

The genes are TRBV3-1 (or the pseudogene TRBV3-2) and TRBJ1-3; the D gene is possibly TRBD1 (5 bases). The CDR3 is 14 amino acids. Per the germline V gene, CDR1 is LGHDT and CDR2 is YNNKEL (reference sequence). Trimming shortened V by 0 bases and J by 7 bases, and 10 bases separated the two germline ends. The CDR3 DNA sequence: TGTGCCAGCAGCCAAGATAACCGGGGGAACACCATATATTTT. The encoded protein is CASSQDNRGNTIYF.

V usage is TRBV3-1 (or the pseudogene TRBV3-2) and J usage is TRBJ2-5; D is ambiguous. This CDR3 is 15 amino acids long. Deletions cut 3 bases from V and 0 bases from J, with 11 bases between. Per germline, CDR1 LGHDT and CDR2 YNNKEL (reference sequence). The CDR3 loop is CASSQGVKYQETQYF. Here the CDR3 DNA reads TGTGCCAGCAGCCAGGGCGTAAAGTACCAAGAGACCCAGTACTTC.

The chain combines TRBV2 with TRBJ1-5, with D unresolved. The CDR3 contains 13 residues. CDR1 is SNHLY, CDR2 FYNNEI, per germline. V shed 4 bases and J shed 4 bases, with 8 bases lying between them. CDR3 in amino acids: CASSGDYNQPQHF. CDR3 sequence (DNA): TGTGCCAGCAGTGGCGATTATAATCAGCCCCAGCATTTT.

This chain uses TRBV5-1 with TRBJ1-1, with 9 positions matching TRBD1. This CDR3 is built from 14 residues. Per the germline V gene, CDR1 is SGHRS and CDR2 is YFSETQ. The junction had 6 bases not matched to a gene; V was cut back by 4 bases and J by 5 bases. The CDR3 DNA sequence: TGCGCCAGCAGCCCCGGGACAGGGAGGACTGAAGCTTTCTTT. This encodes CASSPGTGRTEAFF.